This TCR beta chain came from a study of shared clonotypes between healthy human individuals. Study findings and constraints: In the sorted subsets, rarefaction showed sequencing was incomplete despite large depth.

The V and J ends lost 3 bases and 3 bases respectively, with 8 bases between them. The CDR3 has 13 residues. Germline lookup yields CDR1 SGHVS and CDR2 FNYEAQ. As concerns this clone: Antigen unknown.

Measured with immunoSEQ multiplex PCR; TCRdb has only the in-frame clones, and not every one. The sample includes 2 million to 3 million clones, roughly 93% seen only once; the top ten take around 0.37%. The material sequenced was naive CD4+ T cells from PBMCs. Regarding subset: CD45RA+ positively selected. The chain couples TRBV7-6 to TRBJ1-1; D is unclear. The receptor was derived from a man aged 18 to 30 in good health. Some clones in this sample may be carry-over from other donors' samples. CDR3 sequence: CASSFRGYTEAFF. The CDR3, as DNA: TGTGCCAGCAGCTTTCGCGGCTACACTGAAGCTTTCTTT.